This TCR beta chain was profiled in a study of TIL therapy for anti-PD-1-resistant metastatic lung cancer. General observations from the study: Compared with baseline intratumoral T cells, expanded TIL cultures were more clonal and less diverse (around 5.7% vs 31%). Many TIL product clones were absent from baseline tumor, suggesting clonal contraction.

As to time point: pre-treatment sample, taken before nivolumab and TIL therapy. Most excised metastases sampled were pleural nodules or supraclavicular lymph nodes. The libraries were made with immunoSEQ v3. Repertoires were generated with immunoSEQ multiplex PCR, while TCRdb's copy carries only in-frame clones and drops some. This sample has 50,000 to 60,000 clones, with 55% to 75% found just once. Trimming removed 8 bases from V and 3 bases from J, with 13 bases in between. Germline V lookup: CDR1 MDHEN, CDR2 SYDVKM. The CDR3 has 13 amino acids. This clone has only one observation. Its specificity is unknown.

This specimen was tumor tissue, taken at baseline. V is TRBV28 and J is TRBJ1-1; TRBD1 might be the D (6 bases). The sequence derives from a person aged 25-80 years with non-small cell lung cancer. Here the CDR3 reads CASGGQPDTEAFF. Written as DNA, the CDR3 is TGTGCCAGCGGGGGACAACCCGACACTGAAGCTTTCTTT.